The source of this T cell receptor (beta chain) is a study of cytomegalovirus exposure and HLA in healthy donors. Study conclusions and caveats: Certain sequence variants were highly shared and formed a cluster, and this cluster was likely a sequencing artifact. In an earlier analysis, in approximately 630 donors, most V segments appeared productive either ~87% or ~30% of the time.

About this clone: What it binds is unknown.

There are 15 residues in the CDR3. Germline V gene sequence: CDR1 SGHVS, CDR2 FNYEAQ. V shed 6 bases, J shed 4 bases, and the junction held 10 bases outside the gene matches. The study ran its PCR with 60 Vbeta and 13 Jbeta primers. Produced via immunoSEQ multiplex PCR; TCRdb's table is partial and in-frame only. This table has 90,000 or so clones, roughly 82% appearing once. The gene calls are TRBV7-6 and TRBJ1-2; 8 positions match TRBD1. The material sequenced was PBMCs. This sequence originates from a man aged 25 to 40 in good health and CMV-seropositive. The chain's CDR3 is CASRRLTGAPYGYTF. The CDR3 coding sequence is TGTGCCAGCAGGAGGTTGACAGGGGCGCCCTATGGCTACACCTTC.